The entry below describes one T cell receptor (beta chain). Antigen unknown. The sample comes from a study of siplizumab effects on memory and regulatory T cells. Study-level results: Roughly 75-96% of dividing CD4+ or CD8+ clones were without an attributable naive or memory phenotype.

V was cut by 5 bases and J by 1 base, with 5 bases left in between. The CDR3 extends over 12 amino acids. Per germline, CDR1 LNHDA and CDR2 SQIVND (reference sequence). The method was immunoSEQ multiplex PCR; TCRdb's version includes in-frame clones alone and lacks a portion of them. The sample lists more than 95,000 clones, 85% to 95% occurring once. Input material: Tregs sorted from blood. This receptor was taken from a human donor in good health. This chain links TRBV19 with TRBJ1-2; no clear D gene. The CDR3 nucleotides read TGTGCCAGTAGTCACAGTAACTATGGCTACACCTTC. Translating gives CASSHSNYGYTF.